This is a list of T cell receptor beta chains from one sample in a study of CXCR3-negative and CXCR3-positive naive CD8 T cells. Each CDR3 protein gets one entry in TCRdb, which reprocessed the 5' RACE reads and gives no DNA. The sample includes approximately 100,000 distinct CDR3 sequences. Specimen: naive CXCR3+ CD8+ T cells from blood. These receptors came from a human donor in good health. Some clones in this sample may be carry-over from other donors' samples. Each CDR3 is given with its conserved first and last residue.

j_call v_call cdr3_aa
TRBJ1-3 TRBV20-1 CSARSVLESQRNTIYF
TRBJ2-1 TRBV7-9 CASSPEGRGEQFF
TRBJ1-2 TRBV5-1 CASSLGRPYGYTF
TRBJ1-1 TRBV12-3/TRBV12-4 CASIFLDSRGQEAFF
TRBJ2-7 TRBV7-7 CASSQAWGAYEQYF
TRBJ2-3 TRBV12-3/TRBV12-4 CASSPGHSDTQYF
TRBJ2-6 TRBV5-1 CASSLEGSGANVLTF
TRBJ2-5 TRBV6-5 CASSYFVGSYVETQYF
TRBJ2-2 TRBV29-1 CSGLLANTGELFF
TRBJ2-7 TRBV4-2 CASSQVLASYEQYF
TRBJ2-7 TRBV6-1 CASRPDSREVSYEQYF
TRBJ2-7 TRBV20-1 CSAEIGTASSYEQYF
TRBJ2-7 TRBV12-3/TRBV12-4 CASSRTGVSYEQYF
TRBJ2-3 TRBV29-1 CSVRQSTDTQYF
TRBJ2-5 TRBV20-1 CSARDDGLAGAGLQETQYF
TRBJ2-7 TRBV19 CASSILSGHKYEQYF
TRBJ2-5 TRBV12-3/TRBV12-4 CASRRGTIQETQYF
TRBJ2-3 TRBV7-9 CASSLVGTGADTQYF
TRBJ1-1 TRBV7-9 CASSSGRLDTEAFF
TRBJ2-7 TRBV5-6 CASSRSYGTEQYF
TRBJ2-3 TRBV12-3/TRBV12-4 CASSFRVSTDTQYF
TRBJ1-1 TRBV5-1 CASGPGGSTEAFF
TRBJ2-1 TRBV15 CATSRDGGNNEQFF
TRBJ2-1 TRBV5-1 CASSLAWGVYNEQFF
TRBJ2-1 TRBV29-1 CSFGRLSYNEQFF
TRBJ2-1 TRBV7-9 CASSLVVGVVAGASYNEQFF
TRBJ1-1 TRBV6-2/TRBV6-3 CASSYSGGNTEAFF
TRBJ2-7 TRBV7-9 CASSLGGQGASEQYF
TRBJ2-1 TRBV5-6 CASSSTAHEQFF
TRBJ2-7 TRBV24-1 CATSASSSYEQYF
TRBJ2-7 TRBV7-6 CASSLGPTSGRFYEQYF
TRBJ1-2 TRBV29-1 CSVELWDASDGYTF
TRBJ2-1 TRBV7-8 CASSPRTVYNEQFF
TRBJ2-2 TRBV7-3 CASTLRGGDTGELFF
TRBJ2-2 TRBV15 CATSRGIGLAGFHGELFF
TRBJ2-4 TRBV12-3/TRBV12-4 CASSSRTDYYEQYF
TRBJ2-1 TRBV2 CASSEPGGLYEQFF
TRBJ2-7 TRBV28 CASSPWPYEQYF
TRBJ2-7 TRBV18 CASSPIAEGDSYEQYF
TRBJ2-5 TRBV29-1 CSVEKAGGQETQYF
TRBJ2-1 TRBV21-1 CASSKREAGGPSYNEQFF
TRBJ2-2 TRBV11-2 CASSLDGRPITGELFF
TRBJ2-3 TRBV27 CASSLSAGRRDTQYF
TRBJ2-5 TRBV11-2 CASSLTFGPQETQYF
TRBJ1-1 TRBV7-9 CASSLSSSGDTEAFF
TRBJ2-7 TRBV6-5 CASSYSQGRYEQYF
TRBJ1-4 TRBV5-1 CASSRDGPTNEKLFF
TRBJ2-1 TRBV2 CASSERALGQSSYNEQFF